This TCR beta chain emerged from a study of blood T cell repertoires in COVID-19. About the study: Samples representing acute and convalescent COVID-19 were sourced from the United States, Italy and Spain. Sources were T cells, B-cell-depleted T cells, or PBMCs; the material itself was cDNA or gDNA.

As handled by the study authors: For nucleated cells, counts were estimated from reference gene primer amplification. Sequencing used immunoSEQ multiplex PCR; TCRdb keeps in-frame clones, though not all of them. V, J and clone size derive from that table, while D and trimming were established from the DNA sequence. The table records some 200,000 clones, roughly 80% of them present only once. V gave up 4 bases and J gave up 5 bases; unmatched junction bases: 11. CDR3 length equals 16 residues. Germline assignment: CDR1 MNHEY and CDR2 SVGAGI. The chain has TRBV6-5 and TRBJ2-7, with TRBD2 matching over 10 bases. The receptor was isolated from a man aged 30 to 45 with active or convalescent COVID-19. The source material was peripheral blood. CDR3 in amino acids: CASSWTPSGSLNEQYF. CDR3 sequence (DNA): TGTGCCAGCAGTTGGACCCCTAGCGGGAGTCTCAACGAGCAGTACTTC.